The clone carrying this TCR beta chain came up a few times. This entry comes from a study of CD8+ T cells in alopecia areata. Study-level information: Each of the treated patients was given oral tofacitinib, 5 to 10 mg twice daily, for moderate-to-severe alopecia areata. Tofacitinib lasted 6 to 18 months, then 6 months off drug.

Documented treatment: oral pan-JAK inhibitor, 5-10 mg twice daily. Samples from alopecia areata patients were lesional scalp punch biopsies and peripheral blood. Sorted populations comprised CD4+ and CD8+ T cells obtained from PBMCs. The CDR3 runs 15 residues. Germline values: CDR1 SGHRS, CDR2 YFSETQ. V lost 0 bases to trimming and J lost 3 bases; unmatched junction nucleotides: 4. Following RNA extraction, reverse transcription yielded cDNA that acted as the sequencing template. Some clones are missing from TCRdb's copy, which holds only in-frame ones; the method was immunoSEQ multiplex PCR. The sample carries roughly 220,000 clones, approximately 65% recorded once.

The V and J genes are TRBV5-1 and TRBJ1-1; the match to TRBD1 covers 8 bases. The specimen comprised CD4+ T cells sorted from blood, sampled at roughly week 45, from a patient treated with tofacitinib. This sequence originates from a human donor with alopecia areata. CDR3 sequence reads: CASSLDATGDTEAFF. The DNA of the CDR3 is TGCGCCAGCAGCTTGGATGCGACAGGGGACACTGAAGCTTTCTTT.